One and the same sample provided the 13 T cell receptor beta chains below, sequenced in a study of read filtering for tumor transcriptome and immune sequencing. The library was built from around 380 ng RNA with molecular barcoded adaptors for alpha/delta and beta/gamma chains. TCRdb re-analysed the reads in MiXCR, keeping a single row per CDR3 protein. This sample carries 100,000 to 150,000 distinct CDR3 sequences, approximately 13% of them seen once, and the ten largest clones take roughly 7.6%. Sequenced input: a population of CD138-negative cells sorted from bone marrow. The receptor set was obtained from a donor at least 40 years old with multiple myeloma.

This clonotype was observed at least ten times. The chain uses TRBV29-1 and TRBJ2-2, with 8 bases aligning to TRBD2. The CDR3 sequence is 12 residues long. Germline CDR1 and CDR2: SQVTM and ANQGSEA. The junction had 3 bases not matched to a gene; V was cut back by 7 bases and J by 5 bases. The CDR3 spells CSARGGTGELFF. The CDR3 DNA reads TGCAGCGCCCGCGGGGGGACCGGGGAGCTGTTTTTT.

This clonotype came up many times. V is TRBV6-1 and J is TRBJ1-1; D gene unclear. Deletions cut 8 bases from V and 9 bases from J, with 19 bases between. The V gene's germline CDR1 is MNHNS and CDR2 SASEGT. The CDR3 extends over 13 amino acids. CDR3 coding DNA: TGTGCCAGCCCGGCAGCCCCGCGGGCTAAAGCTTTCTTT. This encodes CASPAAPRAKAFF.

To note about this clonotype: At one end, the junction sequence differs from germline, possibly due to a read error. The rearrangement links TRBV7-3 to TRBJ2-1; the D call may be TRBD1 or TRBD2 (5 bases each). The CDR3 spans 16 residues. CDR1 and CDR2 from the germline V gene are SGHTA and FQGTGA. CDR3 nucleotides: TGTGCCAGCAGCCCGGGGCCTTCGATAACCTACAATGAGCAGTCCTTC. This gives the protein CASSPGPSITYNEQSF.

This clonotype was recorded at least ten times. The V call is TRBV27, the J call TRBJ2-3, with unresolved D. Looked up from germline, CDR1 is MNHEY and CDR2 is SMNVEV (reference sequence). V was pared by 8 bases and J by 0 bases, with 6 bases between. The CDR3 loop spans 12 amino acids. The CDR3 sequence is CASGFSTDTQYF. Here the CDR3 DNA reads TGTGCCAGCGGATTTAGCACAGATACGCAGTATTTT.

This clonotype was observed many times. V usage is TRBV7-9 and J usage is TRBJ2-3; TRBD1 or TRBD2 may be the D gene (6 bases each). V was pared by 1 base and J by 2 bases, with 13 bases between. The germline V gene encodes CDR1 SEHNR and CDR2 FQNEAQ (reference sequence). This CDR3 is 16 amino acids long. The CDR3 DNA reads as TGTGCCAGCAGCTTAGACCGCCGGGGGCCCACAGATACGCAGTATTTT. Protein product: CASSLDRRGPTDTQYF.

There are many counts of this clonotype. This chain connects TRBV7-9 to TRBJ2-3, with 9 positions matching TRBD2. Germline V gives CDR1 SEHNR, CDR2 FQNEAQ (reference sequence). J was trimmed by 5 bases and V by 6 bases; bases with no gene match: 15. The CDR3 consists of 17 residues. This CDR3 reads CASSPTVAGEARDTQYF. The CDR3 nucleotides are TGTGCCAGCAGTCCCACTGTAGCGGGAGAAGCGAGAGATACGCAGTATTTT.

A few counts support this clonotype. V gene TRBV6-6 combines with J gene TRBJ2-1; 12 bases are shared with TRBD1. The CDR3 spans 15 residues. Germline V gives CDR1 MNHNY, CDR2 SVGAGI (reference sequence). With 10 bases clipped from V and 7 bases from J, the junction kept 11 bases outside the gene matches. The CDR3 region is CATRDRGRRQNEQFF. The CDR3 region has the DNA TGTGCCACCCGGGACAGGGGGCGCAGGCAAAATGAGCAGTTCTTC.

This clonotype appeared many times. The V gene is TRBV24-1, the J gene TRBJ2-1, with 14 bases fitting TRBD2. CDR1 and CDR2 from the germline V gene are KGHDR and SFDVKD. The CDR3 is 20 amino acids. V gave up 4 bases and J gave up 4 bases; unmatched junction bases: 14. The chain's CDR3 is CATSDSYGLAGGPVYNEQFF. DNA for the CDR3: TGTGCCACCAGTGACTCCTACGGACTAGCGGGAGGCCCAGTATACAATGAGCAGTTCTTC.

At least ten counts were recorded for this clonotype. The CDR3 bases are TGTGCCAGCAGTCGACAGGGACAAGAGACCCAGTACTTC. Translated: CASSRQGQETQYF. V is TRBV25-1 and J is TRBJ2-5; 7 bases line up with TRBD1. V shed 5 bases and J 2 bases; nucleotides not matched to a gene: 2. The CDR3 has 13 residues. The germline CDR1 and CDR2 sequences are MGHDK and SYGVNS.

This clonotype was seen repeatedly, ten times or more. The rearrangement uses TRBV19 and TRBJ2-2; TRBD1 matches 10 bases. CDR3 size: 16 residues. Per germline, CDR1 LNHDA and CDR2 SQIVND (reference sequence). The V segment lost 9 bases and the J segment 6 bases; nucleotides outside the gene matches: 13. The CDR3 region has the DNA TGTGCCAGCAGCAACCCGGGACAGGGGTTACCCGGGGAGCTGTTTTTT. It encodes CASSNPGQGLPGELFF.

This clonotype came up many times. The gene calls are TRBV29-1 and TRBJ2-5; TRBD2 aligns across 11 bases. The CDR3 spans 17 residues. The V segment lost 7 bases and the J segment 1 base; nucleotides outside the gene matches: 14. Germline CDR1 and CDR2: SQVTM and ANQGSEA. CDR3 DNA sequence: TGCAGCGCCATGACTAGCGGGGATCGTGATTTCCAAGAGACCCAGTACTTC. Translation gives CSAMTSGDRDFQETQYF.

Of note for this clonotype: A much larger clone differs by one base, so this may be a read error. This chain uses TRBV3-1 with TRBJ1-1, with no clear D. The germline gives CDR1 LGHDT, CDR2 YNNKEL (reference sequence). The CDR3 has 13 amino acids. The CDR3 DNA is TGTGCCAGCAGCCACACGGCGGGCACTGGAGCTTTCTTT. Translation: CASSHTAGTGAFF.

Ten or more counts support this clonotype. The genes are TRBV10-3 and TRBJ2-5; D perhaps matches TRBD2 (6 bases). The CDR3 totals 11 residues. Trimming removed 11 bases from V and 2 bases from J, with 9 bases in between. Germline assignment: CDR1 ENHRY and CDR2 SYGVKD. CDR3 nucleotides: TGTGCCGCCCGGGGGCAAGAGACCCAGTACTTC. Its protein product is CAARGQETQYF.